This T cell receptor beta chain originates from a study of blood T cells in healthy people across ages. Study-level findings and limits: As age increased, TCR beta diversity per million T cells fell in a roughly linear fashion.

This clonotype came up a few times. Antigen specificity is unknown. Then a second PCR, running about 6 to 11 cycles, was carried out with a sample-barcoded 5' primer and a J-beta primer mix. TCRdb re-analysed the 5' RACE reads in MiXCR, keeping a single row per CDR3 protein. This repertoire shows hundreds of thousands of distinct CDR3 sequences, 56% found once; its top ten account for around 25%. Sequencing was performed on blood. The source is a man in his forties or fifties in good health.

CDR3: CASSLGASGSGSGTQYF. In DNA form, the CDR3 reads TGTGCCAGCAGCTTAGGCGCTAGCGGGAGTGGATCAGGGACCCAGTACTTC. This chain links TRBV7-2 with TRBJ2-5, with 10 positions matching TRBD2. This CDR3 comprises 17 residues. V was pared by 1 base and J by 7 bases, with 12 bases of the junction left unmatched. Germline CDR1 SGHTA, CDR2 FQGNSA.